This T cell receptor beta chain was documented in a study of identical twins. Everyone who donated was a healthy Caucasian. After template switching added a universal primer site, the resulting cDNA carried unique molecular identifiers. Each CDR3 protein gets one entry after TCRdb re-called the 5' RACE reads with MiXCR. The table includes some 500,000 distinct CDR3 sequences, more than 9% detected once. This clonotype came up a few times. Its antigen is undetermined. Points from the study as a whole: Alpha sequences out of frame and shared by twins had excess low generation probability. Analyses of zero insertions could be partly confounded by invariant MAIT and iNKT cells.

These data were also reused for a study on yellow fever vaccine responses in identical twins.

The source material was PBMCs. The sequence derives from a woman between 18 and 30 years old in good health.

Here the CDR3 DNA reads TGCAGCGTTGAAGCACAGGGAGTTAGCACCGGGGAGCTGTTTTTT. Its translation is CSVEAQGVSTGELFF. The chain joins TRBV29-1 to TRBJ2-2; D may be TRBD1 (6 bases). Trimming stripped 1 base from V and 4 bases from J, with 13 bases between. Germline CDR1 and CDR2: SQVTM and ANQGSEA. The CDR3 extends over 15 amino acids.